This passage covers 3 T cell receptor beta chains from one sample sequenced in a study of T cells after yellow fever vaccination. TCRdb independently ran MiXCR on the 5' RACE reads; one entry per CDR3 protein. The sample has a few hundred thousand distinct CDR3 sequences; around 4% are singletons. This specimen was PBMCs, taken on the day of the yellow fever booster vaccination. These receptor sequences come from a man in his late teens or twenties who received the YFV17D yellow fever vaccine.

Points on this clonotype: Relative to the germline gene, one junction end is altered; a read error may explain this. The V and J genes are TRBV6-2 or TRBV6-3 and TRBJ1-4; D unclear. CDR1 and CDR2 from the germline V gene are MNHEY and SVGEGT. The CDR3 is 15 residues long. The DNA for the CDR3 is TGTGCCAGCAGTTACTACGGATCAACTAATGAAAAACCGTTTTTT. The encoded protein is CASSYYGSTNEKPFF.

This clonotype was seen at least ten times. The rearrangement uses TRBV19 and TRBJ2-3; D possibly corresponds to TRBD2 (6 bases). This CDR3 region has 16 residues. With 4 bases removed from V and 0 bases from J, the gap between germline ends came to 14 bases. The germline V gene encodes CDR1 LNHDA and CDR2 SQIVND (reference sequence). Here the CDR3 DNA reads TGTGCCAGTAGTAACTGGGAGGAGACTAGCACAGATACGCAGTATTTT. Its protein product is CASSNWEETSTDTQYF.

In this sample, this clonotype turned up many times. This sequence joins TRBV12-3 or TRBV12-4 and TRBJ2-2; D call uncertain. The V end was cut by 1 base, the J end by 9 bases, with 0 bases between. The CDR3 has 10 residues. The CDR3 coding sequence is TGTGCCAGCAGTTTAGGGGAGCTGTTTTTT. Protein product: CASSLGELFF.